This T cell receptor beta chain was sequenced in a study of cytomegalovirus exposure and HLA in healthy donors. The overall study: Earlier sequencing of 150 million to 200 million T cells yielded around 100 million unique TCR beta sequences. The study's findings and limits: Roughly uniform sequencing depth across donors was assumed, possibly incorrectly.

The PCR was carried out with 60 Vbeta primers and 13 Jbeta primers. Only in-frame clones appear in the TCRdb table, and some are missing; sequencing was by immunoSEQ multiplex PCR. The sample includes 68,000 or so clones, more than 80% of them seen just once. V shed 5 bases, J shed 6 bases, and the junction held 3 bases outside the gene matches. Per the germline V gene, CDR1 is SSHAT and CDR2 is FNYEAQ (reference sequence). The CDR3 spans 13 residues. Points on this clone: The antigen remains unidentified.

This chain uses TRBV7-7 with TRBJ2-5; 10 nucleotides align to TRBD2. Sequencing input: PBMCs. The receptor was derived from a human donor in good health. DNA of the CDR3: TGTGCCAGCAGCCTTAGCGGGGGGAAGACCCAGTACTTC. It is translated as CASSLSGGKTQYF.